This T cell receptor beta chain was sequenced in a study of T cell changes during pregnancy in multiple sclerosis. The table came from immunoSEQ multiplex PCR; TCRdb's copy has only in-frame clones and leaves some out. In the table there are approximately 20,000 clones, about 90% of which are singletons. This CDR3 has 13 amino acids. CDR1 is SGHDT, CDR2 YYEEEE, per germline. V was shortened by 0 bases and J by 2 bases, with 6 bases between the two germline ends. The receptor was derived from a female donor with multiple sclerosis, enrolled in a pregnancy study. Sequencing was performed on CD8+ T cells from peripheral blood mononuclear cells, taken after pregnancy. This chain joins TRBV5-6 and TRBJ2-7; D is undetermined. CDR3 region: CASSLDLAYEQYF. Here the CDR3 DNA reads TGTGCCAGCAGCTTGGACTTGGCCTACGAGCAGTACTTC.